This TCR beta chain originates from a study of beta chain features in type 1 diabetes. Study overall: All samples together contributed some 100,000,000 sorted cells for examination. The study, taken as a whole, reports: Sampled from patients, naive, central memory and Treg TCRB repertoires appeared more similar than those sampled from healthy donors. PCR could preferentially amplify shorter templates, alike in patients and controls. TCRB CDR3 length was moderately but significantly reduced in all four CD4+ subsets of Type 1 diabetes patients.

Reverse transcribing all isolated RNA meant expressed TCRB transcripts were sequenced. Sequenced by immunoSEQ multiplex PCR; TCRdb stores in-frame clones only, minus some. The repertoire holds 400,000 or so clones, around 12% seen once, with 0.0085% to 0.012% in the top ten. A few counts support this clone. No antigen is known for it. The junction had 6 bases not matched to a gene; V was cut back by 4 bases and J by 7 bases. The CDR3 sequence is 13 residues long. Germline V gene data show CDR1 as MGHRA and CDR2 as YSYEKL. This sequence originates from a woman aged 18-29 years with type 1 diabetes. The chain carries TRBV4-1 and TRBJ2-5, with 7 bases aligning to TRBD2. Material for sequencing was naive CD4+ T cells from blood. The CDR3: CASSLLTGGTQYF. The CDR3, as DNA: TGCGCCAGCAGCCTGCTAACGGGAGGGACCCAGTACTTC.